A selection of T cell receptor beta chains follows, all from one sample in a study of CD8+ T cells in alopecia areata. Sequenced by immunoSEQ multiplex PCR; TCRdb stores in-frame clones only, minus some. The table has some 130,000 clones, about 47% seen once; the top ten hold 18%. This material consisted of CD8+ T cells sorted from blood, taken at week 0. All receptors derive from a human donor with alopecia areata. Each CDR3 is given with its conserved first and last residue. The D gene is left open where the match is weak. Part of the rows lack a size; the others show once, few, many or a class for expanded clones.

V gene	D gene	J gene	clone size	CDR3 DNA	CDR3 protein
TRBV27	.	TRBJ1-5	.	TGTGCCAGCAGCTTAAACCGGCAGCCCCAGCATTTT	CASSLNRQPQHF
TRBV5-6	.	TRBJ1-3	few	TGTGCCAGCACACAGACCCACTCTGGAAACACCATATATTTT	CASTQTHSGNTIYF
TRBV11-2	.	TRBJ2-5	.	TGTGCCAGCAGCCAAGCGCGGGGTAGCCAAGAGACCCAGTACTTC	CASSQARGSQETQYF
TRBV29-1	.	TRBJ1-2	.	TGCAGCGTTGACTTTCTCGAGGGCTACACCTTC	CSVDFLEGYTF
TRBV19	TRBD2	TRBJ2-7	few	TGTGCCAGTAGTGCGGGGGGCTACGAGCAGTACTTC	CASSAGGYEQYF
TRBV25-1	.	TRBJ2-5	.	TGTGCCAGCAGTGAAATAGGGAATCAAGAGACCCAGTACTTC	CASSEIGNQETQYF
TRBV6-1	.	TRBJ2-7	few	TGTGCCAGCAGTGCCGGGACAACCTACGAGCAGTACTTC	CASSAGTTYEQYF
TRBV4-3	.	TRBJ2-3	.	TGCGCCAGCAGCCAAGATGAGCAGAGCACAGATACGCAGTATTTT	CASSQDEQSTDTQYF
TRBV7-3	.	TRBJ2-3	.	TGTGCCAGCAGCTTAACTCGCCGTGAGAAAGATACGCAGTATTTT	CASSLTRREKDTQYF
TRBV30	.	TRBJ1-2	.	TGTGCCTGGACTGGGGGCTATGGCTACACCTTC	CAWTGGYGYTF
TRBV13	TRBD2	TRBJ2-7	.	TGTGCCAGCAGCTCCCAATTGGGGCTAGCGGGGGACGACTTATCCTACGAGCAGTACTTC	CASSSQLGLAGDDLSYEQYF
TRBV13	TRBD2	TRBJ2-7	.	TGTGCCAGCAGCCTCGGACTAGGCCGCTACGAGCAGTACTTC	CASSLGLGRYEQYF
TRBV4-1	.	TRBJ1-1	.	TGCGCCAGCAGCCAAGATCTCCGATCGGCTTTCTTT	CASSQDLRSAFF
TRBV5-6	.	TRBJ2-5	once	TGTGCCAGCAGCTCCCCTAGCGTGGAGACCCAGTACTTC	CASSSPSVETQYF
TRBV2	TRBD1	TRBJ2-1	.	TGTGCCAGCACAACAGGGGGGTCCTACAATGAGCAGTTCTTC	CASTTGGSYNEQFF
TRBV5-1	.	TRBJ2-7	.	TGCGCCAGCGCGCTAGGGGAGCAGTACTTC	CASALGEQYF
TRBV6-5	.	TRBJ2-7	.	TGTGCCAGCAATGGCGGCTACGAGCAGTACTTC	CASNGGYEQYF
TRBV27	.	TRBJ2-5	.	TGTGCCAGCAGCTCCGGGGAGACCCAGTACTTC	CASSSGETQYF
TRBV2	TRBD2	TRBJ2-1	.	TGTGCCAGCAGCCCGGGACTAGCGGAGAGCTCCTACAATGAGCAGTTCTTC	CASSPGLAESSYNEQFF
TRBV27	TRBD2	TRBJ2-5	few	TGTGCCAGCAGGCTAGCGGGGGAAGAGACCCAGTACTTC	CASRLAGEETQYF
TRBV2	.	TRBJ2-3	.	TGTGCCAGCATAGGAATCTCCACAGATACGCAGTATTTT	CASIGISTDTQYF
TRBV2	TRBD1	TRBJ2-4	.	TGTGCCAGCAACCCCATTACCGGGACAGCGAAAAACATTCAGTACTTC	CASNPITGTAKNIQYF